This TCR beta chain was profiled in a study of tumor and adjacent non-tumor tissue in lung cancer. Findings and caveats of the study: Significantly higher TCR diversity was found in tumor than normal lung. Tumor repertoires had a smaller top 100 clone share than normal lung.

The germline CDR1 and CDR2 sequences are MDHEN and SYDVKM. V was trimmed by 11 bases and J by 4 bases, leaving 17 bases between them. The length of the CDR3 is 14 residues. Remarks on this clonotype: What it binds is not known. Just one base apart from a much larger clone, this may be a read error.

RNA was extracted from bulk tissue without any cell sorting. This non-tumor lung sample came from over 3 cm beyond the tumor edge. A modified ARM-PCR protocol with three rounds of nested PCR amplified TCRbeta. Via MiXCR, TCRdb re-called the multiplex PCR reads, giving one row per CDR3 protein. The sample yields fewer than 55,000 distinct CDR3 sequences, roughly 62% seen once. This TCR came from a woman between 40 and 55 years old with non-small cell lung cancer. The sequencing sample was made of distant non-tumor lung tissue. The rearrangement links TRBV28 to TRBJ1-4; no clear D gene. CDR3 amino acids: CAGIDTSFNEKLFF. DNA of the CDR3: TGTGCCGGCATCGATACAAGTTTTAATGAAAAACTGTTTTTT. The entire variable domain, with the rest obtained from reference TRBV28 and TRBJ1-4, is as follows: DVKVTQSSRYLVKRTGEKVFLECVQDMDHENMFWYRQDPGLGLRLIYFSYDVKMKEKGDIPEGYSVSREKKERFSLILESASTNQTSMYLCAGIDTSFNEKLFFGSGTQLSVL.